Listed below are T cell receptor beta chains from one sample, sequenced in a study of blood T cell repertoires in COVID-19. The method was immunoSEQ multiplex PCR; TCRdb's version includes in-frame clones alone and lacks a portion of them. The table has tens of thousands of clones, approximately 81% seen once. The sample consisted of peripheral blood. These receptors all come from a human donor in a cohort sampled during active COVID-19. Each CDR3 is given with its conserved first and last residue. Each record gives: V gene, clone size, D gene, J gene, CDR3 protein, CDR3 DNA. D genes are given only for firm matches. Where a row states a size, it is once, few, many or the class of an expanded clone; other rows omit it.

TRBV2	.	TRBD1	TRBJ1-3	CASSTGQGVGNTIYF	TGTGCCAGCAGCACGGGACAGGGGGTTGGAAACACCATATATTTT
TRBV6-5	.	TRBD1	TRBJ2-1	CASSYPGTGEQFF	TGTGCCAGCAGTTACCCGGGGACAGGTGAGCAGTTCTTC
TRBV5-1	once	.	TRBJ2-5	CASSSQGGGEETQYF	TGCGCCAGCAGCTCTCAAGGAGGGGGGGAAGAGACCCAGTACTTC
TRBV16	.	.	TRBJ1-4	CASSRGEGLNEKLFF	TGTGCCAGCAGCCGAGGGGAGGGCCTAAATGAAAAACTGTTTTTT
TRBV5-5	once	.	TRBJ2-3	CASTPTDPQGDTQYF	TGTGCCAGCACCCCCACGGACCCCCAGGGAGATACGCAGTATTTT
TRBV19	few	.	TRBJ1-2	CASSTRGENYGYTF	TGTGCCAGTAGTACGCGTGGTGAGAACTATGGCTACACCTTC
TRBV9	few	.	TRBJ2-1	CASSVSPRQDNEQFF	TGTGCCAGCAGCGTAAGCCCGAGACAGGACAATGAGCAGTTCTTC
TRBV5-6	.	.	TRBJ1-5	CASSQANIVSNQPQHF	TGTGCCAGCAGCCAGGCCAACATCGTAAGCAATCAGCCCCAGCATTTT
TRBV5-1	.	TRBD2	TRBJ2-5	CASSLGTSGRQETQYF	TGCGCCAGCAGCCTGGGGACTAGCGGGCGCCAAGAGACCCAGTACTTC
TRBV2	few	TRBD1	TRBJ2-5	CASSEGGRGETQYF	TGTGCCAGCAGTGAAGGGGGCAGGGGGGAGACCCAGTACTTC
TRBV6-5	.	.	TRBJ1-3	CATSLGAFSGNTIYF	TGTGCCACCTCCCTAGGGGCCTTCTCTGGAAACACCATATATTTT
TRBV21-1	.	.	TRBJ2-3	CASSKTGTGGTDTQYF	TGTGCCAGCAGCAAGACCGGGACAGGGGGTACAGATACGCAGTATTTT
TRBV4-1	once	.	TRBJ1-6	CASSQVSSTLGSLHF	TGCGCCAGCAGCCAAGTGAGTTCGACTCTCGGTTCCCTCCACTTT
TRBV29-1	.	TRBD1	TRBJ1-1	CSALTGGWTEAFF	TGCAGCGCTCTGACAGGGGGCTGGACTGAAGCTTTCTTT
TRBV10-1	.	TRBD1	TRBJ2-7	CASSRTGGYEQYF	TGCGCCAGCAGCCGGACAGGGGGCTACGAGCAGTACTTC
TRBV5-6	.	.	TRBJ1-1	CASSLARGITEAFF	TGTGCCAGCAGCTTGGCCCGGGGAATCACTGAAGCTTTCTTT
TRBV4-1	.	.	TRBJ1-5	CASSIQGGYQPQHF	TGCGCCAGCAGTATACAGGGAGGGTATCAGCCCCAGCATTTT
TRBV2	.	.	TRBJ2-1	CASREQDWQGEQFF	TGTGCCAGCAGGGAGCAGGATTGGCAGGGTGAGCAGTTCTTC
TRBV18	once	.	TRBJ1-1	CASAEGGNTEAFF	TGTGCCAGTGCCGAAGGGGGGAACACTGAAGCTTTCTTT
TRBV3-1/TRBV3-2	.	TRBD1	TRBJ1-1	CASIQQGAGTEAFF	TGTGCCAGCATACAACAGGGGGCAGGGACTGAAGCTTTCTTT
TRBV29-1	.	TRBD1	TRBJ2-3	CSVSGQGVTDTQYF	TGCAGCGTTTCTGGACAGGGGGTCACAGATACGCAGTATTTT
TRBV5-1	.	TRBD1	TRBJ1-6	CASSLTGGYSPLHF	TGCGCCAGCAGCTTGACAGGGGGGTACTCACCCCTCCACTTT
TRBV7-3	.	.	TRBJ2-3	CASSRRVTDTQYF	TGTGCCAGCAGCCGCAGGGTCACAGATACGCAGTATTTT
TRBV27	.	TRBD1	TRBJ2-1	CASSSDRGKSYNEQFF	TGTGCCAGCAGTTCGGACAGGGGGAAGTCCTACAATGAGCAGTTCTTC
TRBV5-6	.	.	TRBJ1-1	CASSLGGGPGNTEAFF	TGTGCCAGCAGCTTGGGCGGGGGGCCGGGAAACACTGAAGCTTTCTTT
TRBV5-1	.	TRBD2	TRBJ2-5	CASSILAGGPEETQYF	TGCGCCAGCAGCATTCTAGCGGGGGGGCCGGAAGAGACCCAGTACTTC
TRBV9	.	TRBD1	TRBJ2-7	CASSITGGTYEQYF	TGTGCCAGCAGTATAACAGGGGGTACCTACGAGCAGTACTTC
TRBV5-4	.	TRBD1	TRBJ1-1	CASSLAGRGLASNTEAFF	TGTGCCAGCAGCTTGGCCGGGAGGGGGCTTGCCTCGAACACTGAAGCTTTCTTT
TRBV18	.	.	TRBJ2-5	CASSPAREETQYF	TGTGCCAGCTCACCAGCCAGGGAAGAGACCCAGTACTTC
TRBV7-9	.	.	TRBJ1-4	CASSQGEKLFF	TGTGCCAGCAGCCAGGGGGAAAAACTGTTTTTT
TRBV12-3/TRBV12-4	.	.	TRBJ1-2	CASSLTVGYGYTF	TGTGCCAGCAGCCTGACAGTTGGCTATGGCTACACCTTC
TRBV7-8	.	TRBD1	TRBJ1-2	CASSLQGGAMINGYTF	TGTGCCAGCAGCTTACAGGGGGGAGCCATGATTAATGGCTACACCTTC
TRBV5-4	.	TRBD2	TRBJ2-3	CASSLSWTSGGVADTQYF	TGTGCCAGCAGCTTGAGCTGGACTAGCGGGGGGGTTGCAGATACGCAGTATTTT
TRBV7-8	.	TRBD1	TRBJ2-7	CASSLGGTGGVSYEQYF	TGTGCCAGCAGCTTAGGGGGGACAGGGGGTGTCTCCTACGAGCAGTACTTC
TRBV9	.	.	TRBJ1-2	CASSVAAGGDYGYTF	TGTGCCAGCAGCGTTGCGGCGGGGGGCGACTATGGCTACACCTTC
TRBV2	.	TRBD1	TRBJ1-6	CASRDRVRRSPLHF	TGTGCCAGCAGGGACAGGGTTAGGCGTTCACCCCTCCACTTT
TRBV19	.	TRBD1	TRBJ2-1	CATSGQGAHEQFF	TGTGCCACAAGCGGCCAGGGGGCGCATGAGCAGTTCTTC
TRBV25-1	once	.	TRBJ2-3	CASSDRGRGTDTQYF	TGTGCCAGCAGTGACCGGGGAAGGGGCACAGATACGCAGTATTTT
TRBV9	.	TRBD2	TRBJ2-1	CASSGPRGLAGVNEQFF	TGTGCCAGCAGCGGGCCCCGGGGACTAGCGGGGGTCAATGAGCAGTTCTTC
TRBV5-1	.	.	TRBJ2-5	CASSFRWGTQETQYF	TGCGCCAGCAGCTTTAGGTGGGGGACTCAAGAGACCCAGTACTTC
TRBV10-2	.	TRBD1	TRBJ2-2	CASRKDRGQVTGELFF	TGCGCCAGCAGGAAGGACAGGGGGCAGGTCACCGGGGAGCTGTTTTTT
TRBV5-6	.	.	TRBJ1-1	CASSPGLLNTEAFF	TGTGCCAGCAGCCCCGGACTATTGAACACTGAAGCTTTCTTT
TRBV25-1	.	TRBD1	TRBJ1-6	CASSDPGQGYNSPLHF	TGTGCCAGCAGTGATCCCGGACAGGGATATAATTCACCCCTCCACTTT
TRBV6-6	few	TRBD2	TRBJ2-3	CASRPGLAGSDTQYF	TGTGCCAGCAGACCCGGACTAGCGGGGTCAGATACGCAGTATTTT
TRBV5-1	.	.	TRBJ2-7	CASSVTLGALYEQYF	TGCGCCAGCAGCGTGACCCTGGGGGCCCTCTACGAGCAGTACTTC